This T cell receptor beta chain was observed in a study of blood T cell repertoires in COVID-19. About the study: COVID-19 samples collected from the United States, Italy and Spain covered acute and convalescent phases. From T cells, B-cell-depleted T cells, or PBMCs came the material, which was cDNA or gDNA.

In the original processing: Scientists estimated how many nucleated cells there were by amplifying reference gene primers. The table came from immunoSEQ multiplex PCR; TCRdb's copy has only in-frame clones and leaves some out. V and J calls and clone size are those listed in that table; D and trimming were worked out from the DNA. The repertoire has tens of thousands of clones, around four fifths of them found once; the top ten carry over 15%. Germline values: CDR1 SGHRS, CDR2 YFSETQ. The CDR3 sequence is 16 residues long. V dropped 6 bases and J dropped 7; count of bases not matched to a gene: 15. This clonotype originated in a woman older than 75 with acute or convalescent COVID-19. This chain links TRBV5-1 with TRBJ2-1, with 8 bases aligning to TRBD2. The sequencing input was peripheral blood. CDR3 DNA sequence: TGCGCCAGCACCGTCCGGGGAGCGGGAGAGGGAAATGAGCAGTTCTTC. Translating it yields CASTVRGAGEGNEQFF.